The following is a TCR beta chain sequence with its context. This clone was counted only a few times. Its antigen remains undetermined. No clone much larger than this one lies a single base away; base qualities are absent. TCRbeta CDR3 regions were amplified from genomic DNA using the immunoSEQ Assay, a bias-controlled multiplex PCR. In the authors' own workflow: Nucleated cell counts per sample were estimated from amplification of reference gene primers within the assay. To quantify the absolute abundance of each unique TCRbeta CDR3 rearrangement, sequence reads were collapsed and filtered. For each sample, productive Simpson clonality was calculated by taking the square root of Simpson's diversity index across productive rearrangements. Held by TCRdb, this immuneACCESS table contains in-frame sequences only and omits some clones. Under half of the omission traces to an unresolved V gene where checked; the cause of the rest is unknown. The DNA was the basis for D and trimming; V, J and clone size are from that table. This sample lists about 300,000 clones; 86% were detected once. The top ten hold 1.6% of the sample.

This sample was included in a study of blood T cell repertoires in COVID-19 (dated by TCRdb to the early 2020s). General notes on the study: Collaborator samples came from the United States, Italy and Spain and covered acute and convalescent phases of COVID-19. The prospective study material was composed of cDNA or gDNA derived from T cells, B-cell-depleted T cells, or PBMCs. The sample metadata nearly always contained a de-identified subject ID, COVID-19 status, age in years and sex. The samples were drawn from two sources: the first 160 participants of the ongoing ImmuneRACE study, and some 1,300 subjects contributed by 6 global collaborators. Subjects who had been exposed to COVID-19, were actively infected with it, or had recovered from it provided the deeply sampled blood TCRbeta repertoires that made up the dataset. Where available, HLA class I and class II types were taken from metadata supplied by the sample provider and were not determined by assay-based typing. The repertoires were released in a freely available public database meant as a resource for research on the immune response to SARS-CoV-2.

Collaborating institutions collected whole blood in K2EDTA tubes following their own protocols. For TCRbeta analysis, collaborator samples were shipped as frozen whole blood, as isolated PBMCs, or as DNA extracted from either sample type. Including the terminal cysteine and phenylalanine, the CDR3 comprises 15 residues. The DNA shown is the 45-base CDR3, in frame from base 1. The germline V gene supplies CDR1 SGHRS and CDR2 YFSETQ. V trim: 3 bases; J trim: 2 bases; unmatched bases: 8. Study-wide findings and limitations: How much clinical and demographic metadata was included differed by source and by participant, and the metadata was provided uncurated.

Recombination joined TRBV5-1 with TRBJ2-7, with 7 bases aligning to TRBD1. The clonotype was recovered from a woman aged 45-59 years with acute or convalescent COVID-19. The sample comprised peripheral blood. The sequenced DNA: TGCGCCAGCAGCTCCACACTGACAGGGACCTACGAGCAGTACTTC. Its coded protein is CASSSTLTGTYEQYF.